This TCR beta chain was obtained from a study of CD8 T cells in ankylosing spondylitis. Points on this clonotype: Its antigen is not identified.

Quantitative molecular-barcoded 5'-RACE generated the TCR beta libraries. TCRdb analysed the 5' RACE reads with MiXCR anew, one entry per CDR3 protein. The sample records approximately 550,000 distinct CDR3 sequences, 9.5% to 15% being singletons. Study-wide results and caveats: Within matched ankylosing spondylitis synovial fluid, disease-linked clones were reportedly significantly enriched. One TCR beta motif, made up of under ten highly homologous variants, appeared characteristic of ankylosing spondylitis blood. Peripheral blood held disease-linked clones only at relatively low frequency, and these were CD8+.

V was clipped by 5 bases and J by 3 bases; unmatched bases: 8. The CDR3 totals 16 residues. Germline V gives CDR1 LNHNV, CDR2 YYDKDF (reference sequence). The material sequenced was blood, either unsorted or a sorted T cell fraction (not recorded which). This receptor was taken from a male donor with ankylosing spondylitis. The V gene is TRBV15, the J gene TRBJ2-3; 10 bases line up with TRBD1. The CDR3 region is CATSPGQGFRTDTQYF. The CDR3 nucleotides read TGTGCCACCAGCCCGGGACAGGGGTTTCGGACAGATACGCAGTATTTT.